This T cell receptor beta chain is drawn from a study of identifying expanded T cells in peripheral blood. Profiled with immunoSEQ multiplex PCR; TCRdb holds only in-frame clones, not every one. The repertoire includes approximately 100,000 clones, roughly 91% of them detected once, and approximately 16% sits in the top ten. This CDR3 contains 14 residues. Germline CDR1 is SGHRS and CDR2 is YFSETQ. Trimming cost V 0 bases and J 6 bases, with 13 bases left between them. Material for sequencing was blood. The V and J genes are TRBV5-1 and TRBJ2-7; no firm D call. The source of this sequence is a person between 18 and 70 years old in good health. CDR3 DNA sequence: TGCGCCAGCAGCTTGGACGCCGCGGTCCCCGAGCAGTACTTC. It encodes CASSLDAAVPEQYF.